These 9 T cell receptor beta chains originate from one sample sequenced in a study of blood T cell repertoires in COVID-19. Using immunoSEQ multiplex PCR, the repertoire was profiled, and TCRdb retains in-frame clones only, with some absent. Of 220,000 or so clones in the sample, 92% are singletons; the top ten hold approximately 0.77%. Input material: peripheral blood. The source is a man in his 60s with COVID-19, enrolled during active disease.

This chain joins TRBV6-5 and TRBJ2-5; D is ambiguous. Trimming removed 5 bases from V and 5 bases from J, with 12 bases in between. The CDR3 runs 13 residues. Per the germline V gene, CDR1 is MNHEY and CDR2 is SVGAGI. In DNA form, the CDR3 reads TGTGCCAGCAGTACGGTGCCCCGGGAGACCCAGTACTTC. This gives the protein CASSTVPRETQYF.

The J gene is TRBJ2-3, the V gene TRBV5-1, with TRBD1 matching over 12 bases. In germline, CDR1 is SGHRS, CDR2 YFSETQ. This CDR3 has 18 amino acids. V was clipped by 7 bases and J by 6 bases; unmatched bases: 18. DNA for the CDR3: TGCGCCAGCGGAGTCCCCCTTGAGGGGACAGGGGGCATGGATACGCAGTATTTT. Protein product: CASGVPLEGTGGMDTQYF.

The chain couples TRBV3-1 (or the pseudogene TRBV3-2) to TRBJ2-4, with D possibly being TRBD2 (5 bases). CDR1 is LGHDT and CDR2 is YNNKEL in the germline V gene (reference sequence). V was shortened by 2 bases and J by 3 bases, with 11 bases between the two germline ends. The CDR3 extends over 15 amino acids. The CDR3 protein is CASSQSSAGKNIQYF. Here the CDR3 DNA reads TGTGCCAGCAGCCAATCTTCGGCGGGCAAAAACATTCAGTACTTC.

This clone showed up just once. The chain combines TRBV5-1 with TRBJ1-5; 8 nucleotides align to TRBD1. V lost 0 bases to trimming and J lost 6 bases; unmatched junction nucleotides: 5. The CDR3 sequence is 15 residues long. The germline CDR1 and CDR2 sequences are SGHRS and YFSETQ. The CDR3 loop is CASSLGPGGPQPQHF. Written as DNA, the CDR3 is TGCGCCAGCAGCTTGGGCCCAGGGGGCCCTCAGCCCCAGCATTTT.

In DNA form, the CDR3 reads TGCGCCAGCAGCTTGTTCCTAGCGGGCTCGGCGGGTCAGTACTTC. This translates into CASSLFLAGSAGQYF. The rearrangement links TRBV5-1 to TRBJ2-5; TRBD2 matches at 8 bases. The CDR3 sequence is 15 residues long. With 1 base clipped from V and 11 bases from J, the junction kept 13 bases outside the gene matches. Germline-derived CDR1 and CDR2 are SGHRS and YFSETQ.

The genes are TRBV28 and TRBJ1-2; D might be TRBD1 (6 bases). This CDR3 region has 13 residues. Per germline, CDR1 MDHEN and CDR2 SYDVKM. V was clipped by 4 bases and J by 6 bases, with 12 bases between them. DNA of the CDR3: TGTGCCAGCAGTTACGGAAGGGACAATGGCTACACCTTC. Translated: CASSYGRDNGYTF.

V and J are TRBV4-2 and TRBJ2-4; TRBD1 aligns across 7 bases. This CDR3 is 17 amino acids long. Germline lookup yields CDR1 LGHNA and CDR2 YNFKEQ. J was trimmed by 0 bases and V by 2 bases; bases with no gene match: 7. This CDR3 is CASSQPNRGPAKNIQYF. The CDR3 region has the DNA TGTGCCAGCAGCCAACCAAACAGGGGACCAGCCAAAAACATTCAGTACTTC.

The genes are TRBV18 and TRBJ1-4; no firm D call. Trimming left V 6 bases short and J 5 bases short, with 10 bases between. The length of the CDR3 is 13 residues. CDR1 KGHSH and CDR2 LQKENI come from the germline V gene. The CDR3 region has the DNA TGTGCCAGCTCCGCCCGGGAGAATGAAAAACTGTTTTTT. Protein product: CASSARENEKLFF.

The J gene is TRBJ2-1, the V gene TRBV19; the D is unclear. Germline values: CDR1 LNHDA, CDR2 SQIVND (reference sequence). This CDR3 is built from 13 residues. V was cut by 3 bases and J by 7 bases, with 10 bases left in between. The CDR3 reads CASSMWQRNEQFF. The CDR3 nucleotides are TGTGCCAGTAGTATGTGGCAGCGTAATGAGCAGTTCTTC. Drawing the rest from reference TRBV19 and TRBJ2-1, the complete variable domain is DGGITQSPKYLFRKEGQNVTLSCEQNLNHDAMYWYRQDPGQGLRLIYYSQIVNDFQKGDIAEGYSVSREKKESFPLTVTSAQKNPTAFYLCASSMWQRNEQFFGPGTRLTVL.